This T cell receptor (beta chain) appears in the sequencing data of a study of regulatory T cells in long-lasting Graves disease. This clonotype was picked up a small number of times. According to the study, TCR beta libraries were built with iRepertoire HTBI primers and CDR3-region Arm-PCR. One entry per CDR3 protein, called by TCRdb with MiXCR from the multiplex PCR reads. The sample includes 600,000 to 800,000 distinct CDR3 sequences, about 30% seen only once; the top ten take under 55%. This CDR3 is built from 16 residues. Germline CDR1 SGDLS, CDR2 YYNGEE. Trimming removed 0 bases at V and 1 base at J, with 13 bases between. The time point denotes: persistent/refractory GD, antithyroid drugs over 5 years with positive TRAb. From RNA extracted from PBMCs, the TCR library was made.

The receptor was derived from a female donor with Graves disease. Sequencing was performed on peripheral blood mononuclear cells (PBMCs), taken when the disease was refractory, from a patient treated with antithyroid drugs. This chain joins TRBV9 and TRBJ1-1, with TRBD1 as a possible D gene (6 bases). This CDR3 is CASSVASGVRNTEAFF. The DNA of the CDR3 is TGTGCCAGCAGCGTAGCGTCAGGGGTCCGGAACACTGAAGCTTTCTTT.